This T cell receptor beta chain was sequenced in a study of blood T cell repertoires in COVID-19. About the study: COVID-19 samples collected from the United States, Italy and Spain covered acute and convalescent phases. From T cells, B-cell-depleted T cells, or PBMCs came the material, which was cDNA or gDNA.

This clone was recorded only once. V lost 6 bases to trimming and J lost 3 bases; unmatched junction nucleotides: 7. The length of the CDR3 is 14 residues. The germline V gene encodes CDR1 MNHEY and CDR2 SVGAGI. In the authors' methods: Reference gene primer amplification gave nucleated cell count estimates. This table comes from immunoSEQ multiplex PCR, and its TCRdb copy is limited to in-frame clones, with some not included. That table gives V, J and clone size, and the DNA gave D and trimming. The data hold about 140,000 clones, with about four fifths observed a single time. Input material: peripheral blood. This receptor was obtained from a man aged 65 to 85 who had recovered from COVID-19. The chain has TRBV6-5 and TRBJ2-7, with 8 bases aligning to TRBD2. Here the CDR3 DNA reads TGTGCCAGCAGCGAGGGACTAGGGGGCTACGAGCAGTACTTC. It translates to CASSEGLGGYEQYF.